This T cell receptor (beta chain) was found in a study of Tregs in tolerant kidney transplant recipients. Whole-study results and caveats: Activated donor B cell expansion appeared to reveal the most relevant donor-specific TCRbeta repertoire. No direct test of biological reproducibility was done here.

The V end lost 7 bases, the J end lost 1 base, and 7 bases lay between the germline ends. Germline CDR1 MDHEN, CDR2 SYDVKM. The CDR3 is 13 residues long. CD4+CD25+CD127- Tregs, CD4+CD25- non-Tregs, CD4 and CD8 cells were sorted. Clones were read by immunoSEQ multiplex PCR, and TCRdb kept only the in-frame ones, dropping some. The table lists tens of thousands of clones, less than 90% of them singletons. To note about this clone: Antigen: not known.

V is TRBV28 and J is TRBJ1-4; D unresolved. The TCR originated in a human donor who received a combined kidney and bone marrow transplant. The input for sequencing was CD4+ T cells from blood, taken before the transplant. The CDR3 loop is CASNRLTNEKLFF. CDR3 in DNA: TGTGCCAGCAATAGATTAACTAATGAAAAACTGTTTTTT.